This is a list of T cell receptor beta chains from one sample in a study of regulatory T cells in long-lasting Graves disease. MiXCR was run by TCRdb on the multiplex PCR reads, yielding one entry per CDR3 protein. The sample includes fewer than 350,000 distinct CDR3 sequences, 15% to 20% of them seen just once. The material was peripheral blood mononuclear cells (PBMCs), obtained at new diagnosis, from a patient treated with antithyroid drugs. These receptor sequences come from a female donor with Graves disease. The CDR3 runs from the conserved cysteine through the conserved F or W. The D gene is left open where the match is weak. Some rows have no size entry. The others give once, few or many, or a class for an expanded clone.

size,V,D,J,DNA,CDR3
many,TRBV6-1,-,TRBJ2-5,TGTGCCAGCAGTGTGTTCCGGGAACAAGAGACCCAGTACTTC,CASSVFREQETQYF
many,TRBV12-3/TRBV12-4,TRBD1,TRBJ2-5,TGTGCCAGCAGTTTGCAGGGAGACAGGGGGCGGGAGACCCAGTACTTC,CASSLQGDRGRETQYF
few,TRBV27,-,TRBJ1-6,TGTGCCAGCAGTGCCAGGAATAATTCACCCCTCCACTTT,CASSARNNSPLHF
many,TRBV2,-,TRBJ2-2,TGTGCCAGCAGGACCCCCCGTACGAACACCGGGGAGCTGTTTTTT,CASRTPRTNTGELFF
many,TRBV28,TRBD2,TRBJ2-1,TGTGCCAGCAGTTTTCGCCTAGCGGGAGAAGAATCCTACAATGAGCAGTTCTTC,CASSFRLAGEESYNEQFF
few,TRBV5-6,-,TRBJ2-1,TGTGCCAGCAGCTTAACCTCAGGGAAAGGTGAGCAGTTCTTC,CASSLTSGKGEQFF
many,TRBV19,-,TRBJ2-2,TGTGCCAGTAGGGGATGGGACACCGGGGAGCTGTTTTTT,CASRGWDTGELFF
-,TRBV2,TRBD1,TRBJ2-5,TGTGCCAGCAGTGAAATTGAGGACAGGGGCGGAGAGACCCAGTACTTC,CASSEIEDRGGETQYF
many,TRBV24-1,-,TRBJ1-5,TGTGCCACCAGTGATTTTTACGGGGACGGAGGGCAGCCCCAGCATTTT,CATSDFYGDGGQPQHF
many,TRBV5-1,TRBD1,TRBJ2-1,TGCGCCAGCAGCGCTTCGCCGGGACAGGGTTACGATGAGCAGTTCTTC,CASSASPGQGYDEQFF